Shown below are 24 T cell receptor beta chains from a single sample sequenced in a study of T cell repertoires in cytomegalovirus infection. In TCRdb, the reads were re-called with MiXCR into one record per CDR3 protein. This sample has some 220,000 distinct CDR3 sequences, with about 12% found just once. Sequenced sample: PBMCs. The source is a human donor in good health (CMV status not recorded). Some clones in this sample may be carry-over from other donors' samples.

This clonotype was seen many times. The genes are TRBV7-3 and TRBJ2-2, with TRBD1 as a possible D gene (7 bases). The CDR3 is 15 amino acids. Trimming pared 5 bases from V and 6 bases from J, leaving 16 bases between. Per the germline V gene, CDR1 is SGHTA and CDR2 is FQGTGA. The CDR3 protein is CASSLDRAGSGELFF. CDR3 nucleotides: TGTGCCAGCAGCCTAGACAGGGCGGGGTCCGGGGAGCTGTTTTTT.

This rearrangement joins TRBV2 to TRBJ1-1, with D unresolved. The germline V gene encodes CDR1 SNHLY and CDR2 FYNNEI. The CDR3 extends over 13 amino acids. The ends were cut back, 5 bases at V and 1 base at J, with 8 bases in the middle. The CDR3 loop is CASSNDRNTEAFF. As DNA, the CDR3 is TGTGCCAGCAGTAACGACCGGAACACTGAAGCTTTCTTT.

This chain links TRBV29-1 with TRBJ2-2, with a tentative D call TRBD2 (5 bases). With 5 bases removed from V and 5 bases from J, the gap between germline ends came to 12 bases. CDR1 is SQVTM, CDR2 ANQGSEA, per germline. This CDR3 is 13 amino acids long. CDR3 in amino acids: CSVQAGFTGELFF. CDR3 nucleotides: TGCAGCGTTCAGGCGGGTTTTACCGGGGAGCTGTTTTTT.

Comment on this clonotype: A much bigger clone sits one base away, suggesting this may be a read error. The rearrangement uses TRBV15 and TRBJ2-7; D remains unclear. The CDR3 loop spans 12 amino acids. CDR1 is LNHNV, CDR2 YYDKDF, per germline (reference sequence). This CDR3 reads CTTSKADYEQYF. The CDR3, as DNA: TGTACCACCAGCAAAGCCGACTACGAGCAGTACTTC.

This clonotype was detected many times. The CDR3 reads CASSPTGEINIQYF. CDR3 DNA sequence: TGTGCCAGCAGTCCTACAGGGGAGATAAACATTCAGTACTTC. V usage is TRBV6-2 or TRBV6-3 and J usage is TRBJ2-4, with 7 bases aligning to TRBD1. CDR1 is MNHEY, CDR2 SVGEGT, per germline. Trimming cost V 5 bases and J 6 bases; bases outside gene matches: 7. The CDR3 consists of 14 residues.

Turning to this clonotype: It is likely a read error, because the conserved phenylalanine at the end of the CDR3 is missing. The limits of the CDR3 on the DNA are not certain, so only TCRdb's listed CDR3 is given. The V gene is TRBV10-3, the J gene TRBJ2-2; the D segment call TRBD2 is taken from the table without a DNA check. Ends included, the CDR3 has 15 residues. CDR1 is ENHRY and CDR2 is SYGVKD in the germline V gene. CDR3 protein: CAISDGRENTGELVV.

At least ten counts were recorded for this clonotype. Here the CDR3 DNA reads TGTGCCAGCAGCCAGGAGGGTGCCTCTGGGGCCAACGTCCTGACTTTC. This encodes CASSQEGASGANVLTF. The rearrangement joins TRBV7-2 to TRBJ2-6; D possibly corresponds to TRBD2 (6 bases). V was cut by 5 bases and J by 0 bases, with 11 bases left in between. The germline gives CDR1 SGHTA, CDR2 FQGNSA. The CDR3 is made up of 16 amino acids.

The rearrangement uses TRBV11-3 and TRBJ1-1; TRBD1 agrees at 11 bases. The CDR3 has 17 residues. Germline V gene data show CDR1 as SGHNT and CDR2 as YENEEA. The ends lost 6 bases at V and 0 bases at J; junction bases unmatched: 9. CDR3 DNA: TGTGCCAGCAGACGGACAGGGGGCGTCTTGATGAACACTGAAGCTTTCTTT. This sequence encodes CASRRTGGVLMNTEAFF.

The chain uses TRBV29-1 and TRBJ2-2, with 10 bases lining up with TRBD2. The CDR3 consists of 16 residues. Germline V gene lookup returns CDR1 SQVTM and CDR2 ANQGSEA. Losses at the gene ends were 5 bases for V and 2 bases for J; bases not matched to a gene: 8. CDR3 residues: CSVRGSGGFNTGELFF. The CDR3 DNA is TGCAGCGTTCGAGGTAGCGGGGGGTTTAACACCGGGGAGCTGTTTTTT.

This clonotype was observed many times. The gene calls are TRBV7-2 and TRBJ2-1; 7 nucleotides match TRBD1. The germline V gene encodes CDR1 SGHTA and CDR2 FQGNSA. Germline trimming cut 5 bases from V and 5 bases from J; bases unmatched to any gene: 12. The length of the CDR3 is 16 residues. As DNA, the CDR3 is TGTGCCAGCAGCGCGTCGAAGGGGGCCCCTCACAATGAGCAGTTCTTC. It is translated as CASSASKGAPHNEQFF.

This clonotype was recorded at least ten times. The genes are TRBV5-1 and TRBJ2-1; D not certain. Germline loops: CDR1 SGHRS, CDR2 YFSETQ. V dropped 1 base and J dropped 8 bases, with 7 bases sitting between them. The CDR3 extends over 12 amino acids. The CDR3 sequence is CASSLPFDEQFF. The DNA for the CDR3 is TGCGCCAGCAGCTTGCCTTTCGATGAGCAGTTCTTC. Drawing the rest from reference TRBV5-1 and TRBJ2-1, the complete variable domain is KAGVTQTPRYLIKTRGQQVTLSCSPISGHRSVSWYQQTPGQGLQFLFEYFSETQRNKGNFPGRFSGRQFSNSRSEMNVSTLELGDSALYLCASSLPFDEQFFGPGTRLTVL.

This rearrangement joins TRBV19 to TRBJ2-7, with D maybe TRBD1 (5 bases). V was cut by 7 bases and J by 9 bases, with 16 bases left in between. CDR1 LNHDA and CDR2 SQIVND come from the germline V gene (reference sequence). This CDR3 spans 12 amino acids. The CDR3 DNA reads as TGTGCCAGTACCGCCGTCGACAGACTGCAGTACTTC. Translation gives CASTAVDRLQYF.

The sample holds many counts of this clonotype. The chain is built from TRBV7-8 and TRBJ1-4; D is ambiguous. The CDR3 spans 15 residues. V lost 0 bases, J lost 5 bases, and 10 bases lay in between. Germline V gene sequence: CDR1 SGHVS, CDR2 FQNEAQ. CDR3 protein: CASSLAAGRNEKLFF. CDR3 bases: TGTGCCAGCAGCTTAGCGGCAGGTCGAAATGAAAAACTGTTTTTT.

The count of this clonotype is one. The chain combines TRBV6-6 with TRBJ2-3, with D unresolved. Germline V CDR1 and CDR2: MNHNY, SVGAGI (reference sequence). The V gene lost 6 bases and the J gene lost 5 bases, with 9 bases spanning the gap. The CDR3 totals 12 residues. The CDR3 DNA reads TGTGCCAGCAGCCCCACAGAAGATACGCAGTATTTT. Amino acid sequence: CASSPTEDTQYF.

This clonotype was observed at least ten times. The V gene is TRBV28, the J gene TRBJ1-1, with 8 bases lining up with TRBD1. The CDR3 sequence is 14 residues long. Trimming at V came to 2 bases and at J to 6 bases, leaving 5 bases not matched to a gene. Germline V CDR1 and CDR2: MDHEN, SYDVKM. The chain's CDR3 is CASSLGDRYAEAFF. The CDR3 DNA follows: TGTGCCAGCAGTTTAGGGGACAGGTACGCTGAAGCTTTCTTT.

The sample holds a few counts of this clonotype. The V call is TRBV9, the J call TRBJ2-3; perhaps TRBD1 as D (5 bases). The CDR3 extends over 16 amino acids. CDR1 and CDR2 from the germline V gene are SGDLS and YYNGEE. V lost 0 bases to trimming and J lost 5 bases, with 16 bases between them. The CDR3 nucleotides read TGTGCCAGCAGCGTAGCTCCCGCTAGGGGCGAAGATACGCAGTATTTT. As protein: CASSVAPARGEDTQYF.

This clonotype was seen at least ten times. The CDR3 DNA sequence: TGTGCCAGCAGCTTATATAGCGGGGGAGCTATGGAGACCCAGTACTTC. This codes for CASSLYSGGAMETQYF. V is TRBV7-6 and J is TRBJ2-5; TRBD2 matches at 9 bases. J was trimmed by 5 bases and V by 2 bases; bases with no gene match: 9. The CDR3 spans 16 residues. Germline CDR1 reads SGHVS; CDR2 reads FNYEAQ.

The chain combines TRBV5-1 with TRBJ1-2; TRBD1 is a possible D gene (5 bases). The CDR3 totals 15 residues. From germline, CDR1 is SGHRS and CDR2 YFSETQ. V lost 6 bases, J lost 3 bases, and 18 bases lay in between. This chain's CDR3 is CASTRGTEAHYGYTF. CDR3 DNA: TGCGCCAGCACCCGAGGGACTGAAGCTCACTATGGCTACACCTTC.

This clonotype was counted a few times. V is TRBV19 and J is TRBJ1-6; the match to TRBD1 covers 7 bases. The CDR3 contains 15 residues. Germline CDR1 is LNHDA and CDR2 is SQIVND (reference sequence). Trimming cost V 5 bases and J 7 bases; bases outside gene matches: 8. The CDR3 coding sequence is TGTGCCAGTAGTCCCCGTCCAGGGGGAAATTCACCCCTCCACTTT. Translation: CASSPRPGGNSPLHF.

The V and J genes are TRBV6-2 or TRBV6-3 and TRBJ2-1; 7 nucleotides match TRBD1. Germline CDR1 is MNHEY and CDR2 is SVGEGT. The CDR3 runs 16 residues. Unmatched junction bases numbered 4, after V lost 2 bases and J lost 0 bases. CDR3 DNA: TGTGCCAGCAGTTACCAGGCAGGGGGCTCCTACAATGAGCAGTTCTTC. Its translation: CASSYQAGGSYNEQFF.

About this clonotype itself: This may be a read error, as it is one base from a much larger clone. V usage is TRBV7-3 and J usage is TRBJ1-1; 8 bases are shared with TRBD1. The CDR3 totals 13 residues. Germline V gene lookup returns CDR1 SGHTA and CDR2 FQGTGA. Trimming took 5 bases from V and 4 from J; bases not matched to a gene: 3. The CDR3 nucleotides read TGTGCCAGCAGCCGGACAGGGAGCACTGAAGCTTTCTTT. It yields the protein CASSRTGSTEAFF.

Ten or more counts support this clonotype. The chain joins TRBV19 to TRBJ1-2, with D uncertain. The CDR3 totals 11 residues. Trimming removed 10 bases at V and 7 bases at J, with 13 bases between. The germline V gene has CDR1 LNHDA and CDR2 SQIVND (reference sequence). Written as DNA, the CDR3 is TGTGCCATCTACGCTTCCGCTGGCTACACCTTC. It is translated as CAIYASAGYTF. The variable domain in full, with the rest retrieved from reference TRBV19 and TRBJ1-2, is DGGITQSPKYLFRKEGQNVTLSCEQNLNHDAMYWYRQDPGQGLRLIYYSQIVNDFQKGDIAEGYSVSREKKESFPLTVTSAQKNPTAFYLCAIYASAGYTFGSGTRLTVV.

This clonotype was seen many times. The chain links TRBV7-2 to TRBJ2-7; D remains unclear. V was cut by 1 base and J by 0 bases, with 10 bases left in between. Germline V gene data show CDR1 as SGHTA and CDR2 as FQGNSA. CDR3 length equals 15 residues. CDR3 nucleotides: TGTGCCAGCAGCTTAGACCCCGGCAACTCCTACGAGCAGTACTTC. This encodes CASSLDPGNSYEQYF.

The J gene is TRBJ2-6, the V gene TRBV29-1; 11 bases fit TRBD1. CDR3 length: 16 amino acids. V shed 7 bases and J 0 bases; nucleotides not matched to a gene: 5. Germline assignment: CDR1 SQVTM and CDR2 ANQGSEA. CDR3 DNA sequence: TGCAGCGCCTATGGGACAGGGGGCTCTGGGGCCAACGTCCTGACTTTC. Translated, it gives CSAYGTGGSGANVLTF.